Below are 21 T cell receptor beta chains sequenced from a single sample in a study of T cell clonality in common variable immunodeficiency. Antigen specificity for these receptors is unknown. Study-level points and caveats: Reportedly, TCR beta sequences from common variable immunodeficiency showed fewer deletions and N-nucleotide insertions.

Clones were read by immunoSEQ multiplex PCR, and TCRdb kept only the in-frame ones, dropping some. This sample carries fewer than 30,000 clones, none of them present only once. Source material: peripheral blood mononuclear cells. Receptors originate from a human donor with common variable immunodeficiency.

On this clone itself: Sequencing ends 3 residues short of the CDR3 end; the germline J gene provides the rest. V and J are TRBV5-1 and TRBJ2-3, with D perhaps TRBD1 (6 bases). CDR1 and CDR2 from the germline V gene are SGHRS and YFSETQ. The V gene lost 0 bases and the J gene lost 2 bases, with 10 bases spanning the gap. The CDR3 sequence is 15 residues long. CDR3 bases read: TGCGCCAGCAGCTTGGTTCCAGGGGCCACAGATACG. This gives the protein CASSLVPGATDT. The complete CDR3 sequence is CASSLVPGATDTQYF.

Regarding this clone: The read is 3 residues too short to cover the CDR3 end, so that end is filled in from the germline J gene. This sequence joins TRBV7-2 and TRBJ2-7; no clear D. The CDR3 runs to 11 residues. V was clipped by 5 bases and J by 4 bases, with 6 bases between them. Germline V gives CDR1 SGHTA, CDR2 FQGNSA. The CDR3 loop reads CASSQRYEQYF. The sequenced CDR3 bases are TGTGCCAGCAGCCAGCGATACGAG.

This clone was detected only a few times. The CDR3 goes on 3 residues after the read ends, and that part is filled in from the germline J gene. The same CDR3 arises from other DNA sequences in this sample as well. This chain uses TRBV20-1 with TRBJ2-7; D is possibly TRBD1 (7 bases). Germline CDR1 DFQATT, CDR2 SNEGSKA (reference sequence). V was trimmed by 0 bases and J by 3 bases, leaving 12 bases between them. The CDR3 loop spans 14 amino acids. The CDR3 DNA, read in part, is TGCAGTGCTAGAGATGACAGGGAGGTCTACGAG. This sequence encodes CSARDDREVYE. The complete CDR3 reads CSARDDREVYEQYF.

Comment on this clone: The read falls 3 residues short of the CDR3 end, and the missing part is taken from the germline J gene. The J gene is TRBJ2-1, the V gene TRBV18, with a weak D call TRBD2 (6 bases). The CDR3 sequence is 17 residues long. Germline loops: CDR1 KGHSH, CDR2 LQKENI. V lost 8 bases and J 4 bases, leaving 24 bases between the germline ends. The CDR3 DNA, read in part, is TGTGCCAGCACGTCCGCGCGGCGGGGCCCCCTTTACAATGAG. Protein product: CASTSARRGPLYNE. From start to end, the CDR3 is CASTSARRGPLYNEQFF. Variable domain in full (rest from reference TRBV18 and TRBJ2-1): NAGVMQNPRHLVRRRGQEARLRCSPMKGHSHVYWYRQLPEEGLKFMVYLQKENIIDESGMPKERFSAEFPKEGPSILRIQQVVRGDSAAYFCASTSARRGPLYNEQFFGPGTRLTVL.

This clone was counted between two and nine times. The CDR3 end lies 3 residues beyond the end of the read and is filled in from the germline J gene. This chain links TRBV6-2 or TRBV6-3 with TRBJ2-5, with D perhaps matching TRBD2 (6 bases). The V and J ends lost 0 bases and 5 bases respectively, with 13 bases between them. The germline V gene has CDR1 MNHEY and CDR2 SVGEGT. The CDR3 consists of 15 residues. Incomplete CDR3 DNA: TGTGCCAGCAGTTACTCCTCCCCGAGCGGGGAGACC. This gives the protein CASSYSSPSGET. The whole CDR3 protein is CASSYSSPSGETQYF.

The sample holds many counts of this clone. Read data end 3 residues before the CDR3 end; the end is taken from the germline J gene. The chain couples TRBV7-2 to TRBJ2-2; D unresolved. The CDR3 runs 14 residues. Germline V lookup: CDR1 SGHTA, CDR2 FQGNSA. Trimming pared 2 bases from V and 4 bases from J, leaving 8 bases between. The chain's CDR3 is CASSLNWATGELFF. CDR3 bases read: TGTGCCAGCAGCTTAAATTGGGCCACCGGGGAG.

This clone is labeled as medium-sized. Sequencing ends 3 residues short of the CDR3 end; the germline J gene provides the rest. The chain couples TRBV7-3 to TRBJ2-2; TRBD1 might be the D (6 bases). The CDR3 totals 13 residues. CDR1 is SGHTA and CDR2 is FQGTGA in the germline V gene. Trimming shortened V by 5 bases and J by 7 bases, and 11 bases separated the two germline ends. The CDR3 spells CASSPQGVGELFF. The CDR3 DNA, read in part, is TGTGCCAGCAGCCCACAGGGAGTCGGGGAG.

This clone was counted between two and nine times. Read coverage stops 3 residues before the CDR3 terminus; the germline J gene supplies the remainder. The J gene is TRBJ1-6, the V gene TRBV6-1; D remains unclear. The CDR3 loop spans 15 amino acids. Trimming left V 0 bases short and J 10 bases short, with 13 bases between. Germline CDR1 is MNHNS and CDR2 is SASEGT. The CDR3 bases that were read are TGTGCCAGCAGTGAAGCGAAGGGCCAATACTCACCC. Translated: CASSEAKGQYSP. The full CDR3 is CASSEAKGQYSPLHF.

This clone has at least ten counts. From the germline J gene comes the end of the CDR3, since the read stops 3 residues before it. This rearrangement joins TRBV6-1 to TRBJ2-2; D unresolved. The V gene's germline CDR1 is MNHNS and CDR2 SASEGT. V was trimmed by 0 bases and J by 4 bases, leaving 6 bases between them. This CDR3 comprises 14 residues. Partial CDR3 DNA: TGTGCCAGCAGTGAAGCGCCGGGCACCGGGGAG. Its translation is CASSEAPGTGE. The entire CDR3 is CASSEAPGTGELFF.

This clone was seen a few times. The CDR3 loop reads CASSLEVGGDTGELFF. The part of the CDR3 DNA that was read is TGCGCCAGCAGCTTGGAAGTAGGGGGCGACACCGGGGAG. The rearrangement links TRBV5-1 to TRBJ2-2, with TRBD1 matching over 7 bases. The read ends 3 residues before the CDR3 terminus; that terminus is restored from the germline J gene. Germline-derived CDR1 and CDR2 are SGHRS and YFSETQ. This CDR3 region has 16 residues. J lost 3 bases, V lost 0 bases, and 5 bases had no gene match. The full variable domain, completed using reference TRBV5-1 and TRBJ2-2, is KAGVTQTPRYLIKTRGQQVTLSCSPISGHRSVSWYQQTPGQGLQFLFEYFSETQRNKGNFPGRFSGRQFSNSRSEMNVSTLELGDSALYLCASSLEVGGDTGELFFGEGSRLTVL.

On this clone itself: The junction departs from germline at one end; a sequencing error may be responsible. Read coverage stops 3 residues before the CDR3 terminus; the germline J gene supplies the remainder. The chain couples TRBV7-9 to TRBJ2-7; D not resolved. CDR3 length equals 12 residues. CDR1 and CDR2 from the germline V gene are SEHNR and FQNEAQ (reference sequence). The DNA read from the CDR3 is TGTTCCAGCAGCTTAAGTGGCCACGAG. Translating gives CSSSLSGHE. The complete CDR3 protein is CSSSLSGHEQYF.

The sample holds many counts of this clone. The CDR3 end is not reached by the read, which stops 3 residues before it; the germline J gene fills it in. V gene TRBV6-2 or TRBV6-3 combines with J gene TRBJ2-1; 8 bases agree with TRBD1. The ends lost 2 bases at V and 2 bases at J; junction bases unmatched: 2. This CDR3 comprises 15 residues. Germline V CDR1 and CDR2: MNHEY, SVGEGT. This CDR3 is CASSYQQGAYNEQFF. Partial CDR3 DNA: TGTGCCAGCAGTTACCAACAGGGGGCCTACAATGAG.

This clone counts as medium-sized. The read terminates 3 residues before the CDR3 end, so the remaining end is supplied by the germline J gene. The V gene is TRBV5-4, the J gene TRBJ2-7, with D perhaps TRBD1 or TRBD2 (6 bases each). This CDR3 comprises 14 residues. V lost 0 bases and J lost 2, with 9 bases in between. The germline gives CDR1 SGHNT, CDR2 YYREEE (reference sequence). The CDR3 reads CASSLAEGAYEQYF. CDR3 DNA, as far as it was read: TGTGCCAGCAGCTTGGCGGAGGGGGCCTACGAG. Supplemented by reference TRBV5-4 and TRBJ2-7, the full variable domain reads ETGVTQSPTHLIKTRGQQVTLRCSSQSGHNTVSWYQQALGQGPQFIFQYYREEENGRGNFPPRFSGLQFPNYSSELNVNALELDDSALYLCASSLAEGAYEQYFGPGTRLTVT.

This clone has ten or more counts. CDR3 DNA (partial): TGTGCCAGCAGCTGGACTAGCGGGTCCTACGAG. Its translation is CASSWTSGSYE. The entire CDR3 protein is CASSWTSGSYEQYF. The chain recombines TRBV7-2 with TRBJ2-7; 11 nucleotides line up with TRBD2. The read halts 3 residues ahead of the CDR3 end, with the missing end drawn from the germline J gene. The CDR3 is 14 residues long. V shed 4 bases and J 1 base; nucleotides not matched to a gene: 0. CDR1 is SGHTA and CDR2 is FQGNSA in the germline V gene.

This clone was counted only a few times. The CDR3 end lies 3 residues beyond the end of the read and is filled in from the germline J gene. The chain uses TRBV6-4 and TRBJ2-1; 11 positions agree with TRBD2. V lost 2 bases to trimming and J lost 6 bases; unmatched junction nucleotides: 6. The germline CDR1 and CDR2 sequences are MRHNA and SNTAGT. This CDR3 has 16 amino acids. CDR3 sequence reads: CASSDTSGGPSNEQFF. The DNA read from the CDR3 is TGTGCCAGCAGTGACACTAGCGGGGGCCCCAGCAATGAG.

This clone appeared many times. The read gets to within 3 residues of the CDR3 end, and the germline J gene fills in the rest. V is TRBV5-3 and J is TRBJ2-2, with a weak D call TRBD2 (6 bases). TRBV5-3 is marked as an open reading frame, function uncertain. This CDR3 has 16 residues. Trimming took 0 bases from V and 3 from J, leaving 12 bases between them. The part of the CDR3 DNA that was read is TGTGCCAGAAGCTTGGATCTAGCGAGGGACACCGGGGAG. The encoded protein is CARSLDLARDTGE. The full CDR3 sequence reads CARSLDLARDTGELFF.

This clone has a handful of counts. The read comes to an end 3 residues before the CDR3 does, leaving the germline J gene to fill in the end. The chain links TRBV2 to TRBJ2-2, with TRBD1 identical over 7 bases. J was trimmed by 7 bases and V by 4 bases; bases with no gene match: 12. CDR1 and CDR2 from the germline V gene are SNHLY and FYNNEI. The CDR3 length is 16 residues. Incomplete CDR3 DNA: TGTGCCAGCAGTGTGGAAGGGGGCGCAATCATCGGGGAG. This gives the protein CASSVEGGAIIGE. The CDR3, in full, reads CASSVEGGAIIGELFF.

There are a few counts of this clone. The CDR3 extends 3 residues past the end of the read, so its final part is completed from the germline J gene. The V gene is TRBV18, the J gene TRBJ2-2; D is undetermined. Looked up from germline, CDR1 is KGHSH and CDR2 is LQKENI. The CDR3 runs to 13 residues. V dropped 3 bases and J dropped 6 bases, with 8 bases sitting between them. The CDR3 bases that were read are TGTGCCAGCTCACCCCAGTATGCCGGGGAG. Translation gives CASSPQYAGE. The complete CDR3 reads CASSPQYAGELFF.

This clone was recorded a few times. The CDR3 extends 3 residues past the end of the read, so its final part is completed from the germline J gene. The rearrangement links TRBV6-1 to TRBJ1-6; 7 bases match TRBD1. In germline, CDR1 is MNHNS, CDR2 SASEGT. Trimming cost V 3 bases and J 5 bases; bases outside gene matches: 7. This CDR3 comprises 16 residues. The sequenced part of the CDR3 DNA is TGTGCCAGCAGTGAGAGACAGGGTCGGGATAATTCACCC. This translates into CASSERQGRDNSP. The CDR3 in full is CASSERQGRDNSPLHF.

This clone was seen more than once but under ten times. The read falls 3 residues short of the CDR3 end, and the missing part is taken from the germline J gene. The chain recombines TRBV18 with TRBJ2-2, with D unresolved. The ends were cut back, 2 bases at V and 2 bases at J, with 12 bases in the middle. This CDR3 spans 16 amino acids. Germline CDR1 reads KGHSH; CDR2 reads LQKENI. CDR3 residues: CASSPYWAENTGELFF. The DNA read from the CDR3 is TGTGCCAGCTCACCATACTGGGCCGAAAACACCGGGGAG.

Of note for this clone: The CDR3 end lies 3 residues beyond the end of the read and is filled in from the germline J gene. J is TRBJ1-1 and V is TRBV7-9; the D is unclear. Germline V gives CDR1 SEHNR, CDR2 FQNEAQ (reference sequence). CDR3 size: 13 residues. Deletions cut 6 bases from V and 1 base from J, with 9 bases between. CDR3 DNA (partial): TGTGCCAGCAGAGTGGCACCGAACACTGAA. Its translation: CASRVAPNTE. The entire CDR3 protein is CASRVAPNTEAFF.